This TCR beta chain was identified during a study of neoadjuvant anti-PD-1 for oral cavity cancer. About the study: Nivolumab at 3 mg/kg was mostly given biweekly, three to four doses, pre-surgery. Patients without progression got a fourth dose around day 43.

Trimming took 1 base from V and 5 from J, leaving 6 bases between them. Germline V lookup: CDR1 LNHDA, CDR2 SQIVND (reference sequence). CDR3 length: 13 amino acids. Study-level points and caveats: Pretreatment Treg/Th17 ratio correlated inversely with post-treatment tumor clonality.

Stage II-IVA oral cavity squamous cell carcinoma was new and untreated by systemic or radiation therapy. A note on this clone: Its antigen is not known.

The table came from immunoSEQ multiplex PCR; TCRdb's copy has only in-frame clones and leaves some out. Among about 14,000 clones, 60% to 70% were seen once, and the ten largest hold around 2.1%. This receptor was taken from a person aged 35-79 years with oral cavity squamous cell carcinoma. The chain carries TRBV19 and TRBJ1-5; D gene uncertain. Sequenced here: PBMCs, sampled before nivolumab (anti-PD-1) treatment. The CDR3 sequence is CASSIAADQPQHF. CDR3 nucleotide sequence: TGTGCCAGTAGTATAGCTGCAGATCAGCCCCAGCATTTT.